Listed below are T cell receptor beta chains from one sample, sequenced in a study of immune cell composition in non-small cell lung cancer. Produced via immunoSEQ multiplex PCR; TCRdb's table is partial and in-frame only. The table lists roughly 1,000 clones, roughly 74% of them singletons. The sequenced sample was non-adjacent lung tissue. The receptor set was obtained from a human donor with non-small cell lung cancer. The conserved cysteine and the conserved F or W are not part of the CDR3 here.

TRBV19	ASRAGAGETQY
TRBV28	ASSLRSTGYGYT
TRBV6-5	ASTLRPRDTEAF
TRBV27	ASSPGPGQGAYEQY
TRBV27	ASSLGTAAMNTEAF
TRBV14	ASSLTTLAAYNEQF
TRBV7-7	ASSLSAVGEQY
TRBV28	ASSLRQTGNTEAF
TRBV6-6	ASRHDRVEQY
TRBV25-1	ASSVAGGSDEQF
TRBV5-1	ASSLGGTEYNEQF
TRBV18	ASSPKRTGTGTSGTGELF
TRBV30	AWSQRATDTQY
TRBV12-5	ASGPSQGIGVTEAF
TRBV30	AWTDTGDEKLF
TRBV5-1	ASSLYDSGSYEQY
TRBV11-3	ASSFSGTSGSRHNEQF
TRBV7-6	ASSQSTGGNYEQY
TRBV19	ASTIDRARAGELF
TRBV4-1	ASSQEGRGTSPLH
TRBV4-1	ASSHPGGGYNEQF
TRBV28	ASSSGRRYSNQPQH
TRBV9	ASSVNRGAYNEQF
TRBV7-9	ASSLEYGINEQF
TRBV29-1	SVGRGGGRAGETQY
TRBV7-2	ASSLDGTGLLGEQY
TRBV7-2	ASSAPRDGRSFGGELF
TRBV11-3	ASSLARQGTAYNEQF
TRBV5-6	ASSLIADPYEQY
TRBV2	VTARDYNQPQH
TRBV14	ASSQGGYEQY
TRBV11-2	ASSPLTVGRAEAF
TRBV11-2	ASSREGLAGAETQY
TRBV19	ASKPGLAGGGTQY
TRBV5-6	ASSSGLPETQY
TRBV29-1	SVEPYTGEGYGYT
TRBV19	ASSTSGRVVVGVAGELF
TRBV5-1	ARGRATGLTAF
TRBV27	ASSYYGATNEKLF
TRBV6-6	ASSPQGASYNEQF
TRBV4-2	ASSPLAGGHNEQF
TRBV23-1	ASSHRGQRKETQY
TRBV5-1	ASSSHSGANVLT
TRBV19	ASSIEGDMNTEAF
TRBV27	ASSPRSISGRTGANVLT
TRBV28	ASSLFDRATNEKLF
TRBV6-5	ATWTGRNTEAF
TRBV6-5	ATRGTVNTGELF
TRBV9	ASSGQGRGSDEQY
TRBV28	ASSSSRQGPSYEQY
TRBV4-1	ASTASGQETQY
TRBV5-1	ASSLEQGGQAFT
TRBV29-1	SVEAGDNYGYT
TRBV4-2	ASSRTRGAGGGSYEQY
TRBV4-2	ASSRGRGARPSGNTIY
TRBV7-9	ASSPPRLAGTLNEQF
TRBV7-9	ASSFSSRSEQF
TRBV16	ASSRDRLHEQY
TRBV30	AWRDNRGSYNEQF